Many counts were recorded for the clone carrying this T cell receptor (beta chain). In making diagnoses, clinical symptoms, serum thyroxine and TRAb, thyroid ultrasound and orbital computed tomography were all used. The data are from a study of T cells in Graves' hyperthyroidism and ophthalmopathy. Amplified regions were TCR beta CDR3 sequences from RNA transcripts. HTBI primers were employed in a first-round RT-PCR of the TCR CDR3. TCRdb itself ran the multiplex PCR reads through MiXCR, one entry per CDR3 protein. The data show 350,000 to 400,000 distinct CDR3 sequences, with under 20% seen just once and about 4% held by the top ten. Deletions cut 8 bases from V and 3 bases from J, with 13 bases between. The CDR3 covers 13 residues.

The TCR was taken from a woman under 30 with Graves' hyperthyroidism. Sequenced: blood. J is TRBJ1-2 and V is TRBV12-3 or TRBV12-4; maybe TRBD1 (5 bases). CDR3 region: CASGGAGDYGYTF. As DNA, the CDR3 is TGTGCCAGCGGGGGTGCAGGTGACTATGGCTACACCTTC.